These T cell receptor beta chains were read from a single sample in a study of cytomegalovirus exposure and HLA in healthy donors. Some clones are missing from TCRdb's copy, which holds only in-frame ones; the method was immunoSEQ multiplex PCR. The repertoire holds about 140,000 clones, with 66% as singletons. The sequencing sample was made of PBMCs. The receptors originated from a human donor in good health. The CDR3 runs from the conserved cysteine through the conserved F or W. A D gene is named only where the DNA matches it firmly. A row's size may be missing; if present it is once, few, many or a size class.

CDR3aa | CDR3nt | v_gene | d_gene | abundance | j_gene
CASSELGAQTNEKLFF | TGTGCCAGCAGTGAATTGGGGGCTCAAACTAATGAAAAACTGTTTTTT | TRBV2 | . | . | TRBJ1-4
CASSLVVTGGLSEAFF | TGTGCCAGCAGCTTAGTTGTGACAGGGGGCCTCTCCGAAGCTTTCTTT | TRBV11-3 | TRBD1 | . | TRBJ1-1
CASSPPGAYDGELFF | TGTGCCAGCAGCCCCCCAGGGGCGTACGACGGGGAGCTGTTTTTT | TRBV7-9 | . | . | TRBJ2-2
CASSLGSGSGQETQYF | TGCGCCAGCAGCTTGGGGTCGGGGAGTGGACAAGAGACCCAGTACTTC | TRBV5-1 | . | . | TRBJ2-5
CATSSIKRTTNEQFF | TGTGCCACCAGCAGTATAAAGCGGACCACCAATGAGCAGTTCTTC | TRBV15 | . | . | TRBJ2-1
CASSTIRGYRFHSGANVLTF | TGTGCCAGCAGCACCATCCGGGGGTACAGATTTCACTCTGGGGCCAACGTCCTGACTTTC | TRBV21-1 | . | . | TRBJ2-6
CAIRGTNPNYEQYF | TGTGCCATCAGGGGGACTAACCCGAACTACGAGCAGTACTTC | TRBV10-3 | TRBD2 | few | TRBJ2-7
CASSDEGDKSAGELFF | TGCGCCAGCAGCGACGAGGGCGATAAGTCGGCCGGGGAGCTGTTTTTT | TRBV5-1 | . | . | TRBJ2-2
CASSYRDRGSYEQYF | TGTGCCAGCAGTTACCGGGACAGGGGGTCCTACGAGCAGTACTTC | TRBV27 | TRBD1 | . | TRBJ2-7
CASGGQASSYEQYF | TGTGCCAGCGGAGGACAGGCGTCCTCCTACGAGCAGTACTTC | TRBV5-6 | TRBD1 | . | TRBJ2-7
CVRSLVGDSHNEQFF | TGTGTCAGAAGCTTAGTAGGGGACAGTCACAATGAGCAGTTCTTC | TRBV7-5 | . | few | TRBJ2-1
CASRGLLYDTQYF | TGTGCCAGTAGGGGACTATTATACGACACGCAGTATTTT | TRBV19 | TRBD2 | . | TRBJ2-3
CASSSLRTPGLAGANEQFF | TGTGCCAGCAGCTCCCTAAGGACCCCGGGACTAGCGGGAGCCAATGAGCAGTTCTTC | TRBV11-2 | TRBD2 | few | TRBJ2-1
CASSPPGDNEQFF | TGTGCCAGCTCACCACCGGGAGATAATGAGCAGTTCTTC | TRBV18 | . | once | TRBJ2-1
CASSPTQGTGRIYGYTF | TGTGCCAGCTCACCTACCCAAGGGACAGGAAGAATTTATGGCTACACCTTC | TRBV18 | TRBD1 | . | TRBJ1-2
CASSRETLNYGYTF | TGTGCCAGCAGCAGGGAGACACTTAACTATGGCTACACCTTC | TRBV14 | . | few | TRBJ1-2
CASSPSSGSPETQYF | TGCGCCAGCAGCCCCTCTAGCGGGAGCCCTGAGACCCAGTACTTC | TRBV5-1 | TRBD2 | few | TRBJ2-5
CASSASGGLRKQFF | TGTGCCAGCTCGGCGTCGGGAGGGCTGAGGAAGCAGTTCTTC | TRBV9 | TRBD2 | . | TRBJ2-1
CASSPLGQSETQYF | TGTGCCAGCAGCCCTTTGGGACAATCAGAGACCCAGTACTTC | TRBV9 | . | . | TRBJ2-5
CASGKMGQSQTQYF | TGTGCCAGCGGAAAGATGGGACAGTCGCAGACCCAGTACTTC | TRBV7-6 | TRBD1 | . | TRBJ2-5
CASKREPNEEPQYF | TGTGCCAGCAAGCGGGAGCCCAATGAAGAGCCCCAGTACTTC | TRBV9 | TRBD2 | . | TRBJ2-5
CASRLWGGSYNEQFF | TGCGCCAGCCGACTGTGGGGGGGATCCTACAATGAGCAGTTCTTC | TRBV5-1 | TRBD2 | . | TRBJ2-1
CASSTTSGRPSYEQYF | TGTGCCAGCAGCACGACTAGCGGGAGGCCCTCCTACGAGCAGTACTTC | TRBV7-2 | TRBD2 | . | TRBJ2-7
CASSPGTVSYEQYF | TGTGCCAGCTCACCCGGGACTGTCTCCTACGAGCAGTACTTC | TRBV18 | . | . | TRBJ2-7
CASSYGPNEQFF | TGTGCCAGCAGTTACGGGCCAAATGAGCAGTTCTTC | TRBV6-5 | . | . | TRBJ2-1
CASSPWRVVSYGYTF | TGTGCCAGCAGTCCCTGGCGGGTGGTAAGCTATGGCTACACCTTC | TRBV6-4 | . | once | TRBJ1-2
CASSLGQGPYEQYF | TGTGCCAGCAGTCTTGGACAGGGCCCCTACGAGCAGTACTTC | TRBV6-5 | TRBD1 | . | TRBJ2-7
CASSQGLGPGELFF | TGCGCCAGCAGCCAAGGTCTGGGGCCCGGGGAGCTGTTTTTT | TRBV4-3 | . | . | TRBJ2-2
CSVEDSGIGYGYTF | TGCAGCGTTGAAGATTCGGGAATCGGCTATGGCTACACCTTC | TRBV29-1 | . | . | TRBJ1-2
CASSRQGYNEQFF | TGTGCCAGCAGCCGACAGGGTTACAATGAGCAGTTCTTC | TRBV7-2 | TRBD1 | . | TRBJ2-1
CASSPTGSIYEQYF | TGTGCCAGCAGCCCGACAGGGAGTATCTACGAGCAGTACTTC | TRBV7-7 | TRBD1 | . | TRBJ2-7
CASSHRDRGRDEQYF | TGCGCCAGCAGCCACCGGGACAGGGGGCGAGACGAGCAGTACTTC | TRBV4-1 | TRBD1 | . | TRBJ2-7
CASSSDRFSSYNEQFF | TGTGCCAGCAGTTCGGACAGGTTTAGCTCCTACAATGAGCAGTTCTTC | TRBV27 | TRBD1 | . | TRBJ2-1
CASRGETQYF | TGTGCCTCGAGGGGGGAGACCCAGTACTTC | TRBV2 | . | . | TRBJ2-5
CASSSRTGGSKNIQYF | TGCGCCAGCAGCTCCCGGACAGGGGGGTCCAAAAACATTCAGTACTTC | TRBV5-1 | TRBD1 | once | TRBJ2-4
CASSQAGVTQYF | TGTGCCAGCAGCCAGGCGGGAGTGACCCAGTACTTC | TRBV14 | TRBD2 | . | TRBJ2-5
CASRADFNEKLFF | TGTGCCAGCAGAGCGGATTTTAATGAAAAACTGTTTTTT | TRBV2 | . | . | TRBJ1-4
CASSLAGQPNNEQFF | TGTGCCAGCAGCTTAGCGGGGCAGCCGAACAATGAGCAGTTCTTC | TRBV7-2 | . | . | TRBJ2-1
CASSLGGGTTYEQYF | TGTGCCAGCAGCTTAGGGGGCGGGACCACCTACGAGCAGTACTTC | TRBV11-2 | . | . | TRBJ2-7
CASSSIAVPYEQYF | TGTGCCAGCAGCTCTATAGCGGTTCCCTACGAGCAGTACTTC | TRBV5-6 | . | . | TRBJ2-7
CATGQGPGEKLFF | TGTGCCACAGGACAGGGGCCAGGTGAAAAACTGTTTTTT | TRBV10-3 | TRBD1 | . | TRBJ1-4
CASSPATGVTEAFF | TGTGCCAGCAGCCCGGCGACAGGAGTCACTGAAGCTTTCTTT | TRBV5-4 | . | . | TRBJ1-1
CASSLGLAAYEQYF | TGTGCCAGTAGCCTGGGACTCGCCGCGTACGAGCAGTACTTC | TRBV19 | . | once | TRBJ2-7
CASSSSMRSNYEQYF | . | TRBV28 | . | . | TRBJ2-7
CASSLTGRPGETQYF | TGTGCCAGCAGCTTGACGGGAAGGCCGGGTGAGACCCAGTACTTC | TRBV7-7 | . | once | TRBJ2-5
CASSPTQRGPSYNEQFF | TGCGCCAGCAGCCCCACTCAGCGGGGCCCCTCCTACAATGAGCAGTTCTTC | TRBV4-1 | TRBD2 | . | TRBJ2-1
CASAGGGNTEAFF | TGTGCCAGCGCCGGGGGGGGAAACACTGAAGCTTTCTTT | TRBV27 | . | few | TRBJ1-1
CASSLIQGDEQYF | TGCGCCAGCAGCTTAATCCAGGGCGACGAGCAGTACTTC | TRBV7-3 | . | once | TRBJ2-7
CASSRLVGQGVPETQYF | TGTGCCAGCTCGCGTCTTGTGGGACAGGGGGTTCCGGAGACCCAGTACTTC | TRBV11-2 | TRBD1 | few | TRBJ2-5
CASRAGNGNTIYF | TGTGCCAGCCGGGCGGGGAACGGAAACACCATATATTTT | TRBV27 | . | . | TRBJ1-3
CASSSPGLVTDEQFF | TGTGCCAGCAGCTCTCCGGGACTAGTGACAGATGAGCAGTTCTTC | TRBV13 | TRBD2 | . | TRBJ2-1
CASSLWIAGGGGEGTDTQYF | TGTGCCAGCAGTTTATGGATAGCGGGAGGAGGAGGGGAGGGCACAGATACGCAGTATTTT | TRBV27 | TRBD2 | few | TRBJ2-3
CASSPLGLNTGELFF | TGTGCCAGCAGCCCCCTGGGCTTGAACACCGGGGAGCTGTTTTTT | TRBV6-1 | . | . | TRBJ2-2
CASSPDRNQPQHF | TGTGCCAGCTCACCGGACAGGAATCAGCCCCAGCATTTT | TRBV18 | TRBD1 | . | TRBJ1-5